Below, 14 T cell receptor beta chains from the same sample are listed, as sequenced in a study of shared T cell receptors in the human thymus. TCRdb's table, derived via immunoSEQ multiplex PCR, lists solely in-frame clones and lacks some. Of 55,000 to 75,000 clones detected, more than 90% appear once; the ten largest clones hold less than 0.04%. Material: thymocytes. Receptors originate from a human donor.

The genes are TRBV28 and TRBJ1-2; TRBD1 might be the D (5 bases). In germline, CDR1 is MDHEN, CDR2 SYDVKM. Trimming cost V 4 bases and J 5 bases, with 17 bases left between them. The CDR3 totals 15 residues. The CDR3 nucleotides are TGTGCCAGCAGTTACAGGAAGCTATTAGCGTATGGCTACACCTTC. It encodes CASSYRKLLAYGYTF.

The chain has TRBV5-1 and TRBJ2-2; the match to TRBD1 covers 7 bases. V lost 8 bases and J lost 5; bases outside the gene matches: 9. There are 14 residues in the CDR3. Germline CDR1 is SGHRS and CDR2 is YFSETQ. CDR3 sequence reads: CASIKDRFTGELFF. In DNA form, the CDR3 reads TGCGCCAGTATAAAGGACAGGTTTACCGGGGAGCTGTTTTTT.

As concerns this clone: A junction end diverges from the germline sequence, so it may reflect a read error. The gene calls are TRBV6-1 and TRBJ2-3; tentative D call: TRBD1 (8 bases). This CDR3 contains 19 residues. The germline V gene encodes CDR1 MNHNS and CDR2 SASEGT. In DNA, the CDR3 is TGTGCCAGCAGTAAAGCGGGACAGGTCGCGTTAACACACACAGATACGCAGTATTTT. Encoded protein: CASSKAGQVALTHTDTQYF.

V and J are TRBV10-3 and TRBJ2-7, with 8 nucleotides matching TRBD1. V lost 0 bases and J lost 6; bases outside the gene matches: 16. The germline CDR1 and CDR2 sequences are ENHRY and SYGVKD. The CDR3 loop spans 18 amino acids. The CDR3 region is CAISESRDRSIILGEQYF. CDR3 nucleotides: TGTGCCATCAGTGAGTCACGGGACAGGAGTATTATTTTAGGCGAGCAGTACTTC.

The chain uses TRBV19 and TRBJ1-1; D gene ambiguous. Germline CDR1 LNHDA, CDR2 SQIVND (reference sequence). The CDR3 has 17 residues. Between the trimmed V and J ends, which lost 5 bases and 1 base, there was a span of 20 bases. The CDR3 reads CASSFAPLANRNTEAFF. The CDR3 coding sequence is TGTGCCAGTAGTTTCGCACCATTAGCTAACCGGAACACTGAAGCTTTCTTT.

This chain links TRBV6-4 with TRBJ2-3, with TRBD2 matching 11 bases. CDR3 length equals 15 residues. V was pared by 9 bases and J by 2 bases, with 7 bases of the junction left unmatched. Germline CDR1 is MRHNA and CDR2 is SNTAGT. CDR3 bases: TGTGCCAGTCATAGCGGGGGGGTATACACAGATACGCAGTATTTT. Translation: CASHSGGVYTDTQYF.

The V gene is TRBV5-1, the J gene TRBJ1-6; 8 bases line up with TRBD1. V shed 4 bases, J shed 9 bases, and the junction held 3 bases outside the gene matches. This CDR3 contains 13 residues. Germline lookup yields CDR1 SGHRS and CDR2 YFSETQ. The CDR3 DNA is TGCGCCAGCAGCCCAGGGGGCTTTTCACCCCTCCACTTT. Translated, it gives CASSPGGFSPLHF. Complete variable domain (other parts from reference TRBV5-1 and TRBJ1-6): KAGVTQTPRYLIKTRGQQVTLSCSPISGHRSVSWYQQTPGQGLQFLFEYFSETQRNKGNFPGRFSGRQFSNSRSEMNVSTLELGDSALYLCASSPGGFSPLHFGNGTRLTVT.

The chain joins TRBV15 to TRBJ1-4; D is undetermined. There are 14 residues in the CDR3. V was cut by 0 bases and J by 7 bases, with 9 bases left in between. The germline CDR1 and CDR2 sequences are LNHNV and YYDKDF (reference sequence). The CDR3 spells CATSRDRSVEKLFF. CDR3 DNA: TGTGCCACCAGCAGAGATCGATCGGTTGAAAAACTGTTTTTT.

This chain uses TRBV6-1 with TRBJ1-1, with D tentatively TRBD1 (6 bases). The CDR3 is made up of 14 amino acids. V was clipped by 4 bases and J by 4 bases, with 13 bases between them. Germline CDR1 and CDR2: MNHNS and SASEGT. CDR3 DNA sequence: TGTGCCAGCAGTGTGGGGGGGCAGGGCACTGAAGCTTTCTTT. Protein sequence: CASSVGGQGTEAFF.

The chain links TRBV18 to TRBJ2-1; D may be TRBD1 (5 bases). Germline V gene data show CDR1 as KGHSH and CDR2 as LQKENI. V was cut by 3 bases and J by 7 bases, with 10 bases left in between. This CDR3 spans 13 amino acids. Written as DNA, the CDR3 is TGTGCCAGCTCACCTAGCTCAGGGAATGAGCAGTTCTTC. This codes for CASSPSSGNEQFF.

The genes are TRBV19 and TRBJ2-7; 9 nucleotides align to TRBD2. J lost 5 bases, V lost 5 bases, and 10 bases had no gene match. This CDR3 is built from 15 residues. Per germline, CDR1 LNHDA and CDR2 SQIVND (reference sequence). The CDR3 spells CASSASGGPDNEQYF. The CDR3 DNA follows: TGTGCCAGTAGTGCCAGCGGGGGGCCCGACAACGAGCAGTACTTC.

This rearrangement joins TRBV6-5 to TRBJ2-7, with D possibly matching TRBD1 (6 bases). V lost 2 bases and J 5 bases, leaving 7 bases between the germline ends. This CDR3 is built from 12 residues. Looked up from germline, CDR1 is MNHEY and CDR2 is SVGAGI. This CDR3 is CASSYGGHEQYF. DNA for the CDR3: TGTGCCAGCAGTTACGGGGGCCACGAGCAGTACTTC.

CDR3 nucleotide sequence: TGTGCCAGTAGTCAGAGCTACGAGCAGTACTTC. Protein: CASSQSYEQYF. The chain carries TRBV19 and TRBJ2-7, with D unresolved. Deletions cut 5 bases from V and 3 bases from J, with 5 bases between. The germline CDR1 and CDR2 sequences are LNHDA and SQIVND (reference sequence). CDR3 length: 11 residues.

V gene TRBV4-2 combines with J gene TRBJ2-7, with D possibly matching TRBD2 (5 bases). CDR1 and CDR2 from the germline V gene are LGHNA and YNFKEQ. The CDR3 runs 18 residues. V lost 5 bases and J lost 5, with 28 bases in between. The CDR3: CASSAQPPTERVMDEQYF. Written as DNA, the CDR3 is TGTGCCAGCAGCGCCCAACCTCCGACGGAGAGGGTGATGGACGAGCAGTACTTC.